The 19 T cell receptor beta chains below all came from one sample that was sequenced in a study of blood T cell repertoires in COVID-19. Here immunoSEQ multiplex PCR was the method, and the copy in TCRdb shows in-frame clones only, minus some. The sample carries just under 350,000 clones, under 95% recorded once. The sample consisted of peripheral blood. The source of these receptors is a woman aged 18 to 35 who had recovered from COVID-19.

V is TRBV18 and J is TRBJ2-1; a possible D gene is TRBD2 (5 bases). Trimming removed 4 bases at V and 1 base at J, with 8 bases between. The CDR3 runs to 14 residues. Germline CDR1 reads KGHSH; CDR2 reads LQKENI. This chain's CDR3 is CASSLTRSYNEQFF. CDR3 coding DNA: TGTGCCAGCTCACTCACTAGGTCCTACAATGAGCAGTTCTTC.

The chain joins TRBV11-3 to TRBJ2-3; TRBD2 matches at 8 bases. The germline V gene encodes CDR1 SGHNT and CDR2 YENEEA. V lost 4 bases, J lost 4 bases, and 10 bases stayed unmatched. CDR3 length: 16 amino acids. The CDR3 DNA reads TGTGCCAGCAGCTCGGCAAGCGGGAGTGGGGCAGATACGCAGTATTTT. Translation: CASSSASGSGADTQYF.

The rearrangement uses TRBV27 and TRBJ1-1; tentative D call: TRBD1 (6 bases). CDR1 is MNHEY and CDR2 is SMNVEV in the germline V gene (reference sequence). The CDR3 contains 12 residues. Trimming shortened V by 6 bases and J by 1 base, and 6 bases separated the two germline ends. The CDR3 DNA follows: TGTGCCAGCAGAGGGGGGAACACTGAAGCTTTCTTT. Residues: CASRGGNTEAFF.

The chain employs TRBV5-8 and TRBJ1-1; no definite D call. Germline CDR1 is SGHTS and CDR2 is YDEGEE. Trimming removed 4 bases from V and 1 base from J, with 20 bases in between. The CDR3 has 17 residues. CDR3 loop: CASSPIREMTKNTEAFF. The DNA of the CDR3 is TGTGCCAGCAGCCCTATCCGGGAAATGACCAAGAACACTGAAGCTTTCTTT.

This clone was observed a single time. V is TRBV11-2 and J is TRBJ2-7, with D unclear. Looked up from germline, CDR1 is SGHAT and CDR2 is FQNNGV. V was clipped by 5 bases and J by 4 bases, with 9 bases between them. This CDR3 spans 12 amino acids. The CDR3 is CASSLSGYEQYV. In DNA, the CDR3 is TGTGCCAGCAGCCTTTCGGGTTACGAGCAGTACGTC.

V is TRBV7-8 and J is TRBJ2-7; tentatively, D is TRBD1 (6 bases). There are 14 residues in the CDR3. CDR1 and CDR2 from the germline V gene are SGHVS and FQNEAQ. Trimming stripped 1 base from V and 2 bases from J, with 9 bases between. CDR3 DNA: TGTGCCAGCAGCTTAGGACAGGTAACCTACGAGCAGTACGTC. Its protein product is CASSLGQVTYEQYV.

J is TRBJ1-1 and V is TRBV7-8, with unresolved D. The germline V gene encodes CDR1 SGHVS and CDR2 FQNEAQ. Trimming shortened V by 4 bases and J by 3 bases, and 15 bases separated the two germline ends. This CDR3 contains 15 residues. This CDR3 is CASSSRDSGYTEAFF. The CDR3, as DNA: TGTGCCAGCAGCTCCAGAGACTCTGGGTACACTGAAGCTTTCTTT.

The rearrangement links TRBV7-2 to TRBJ2-1, with TRBD2 identical over 12 bases. Germline loops: CDR1 SGHTA, CDR2 FQGNSA. V shed 4 bases, J shed 6 bases, and the junction held 7 bases outside the gene matches. CDR3 length: 16 amino acids. The DNA of the CDR3 is TGTGCCAGCAGCTCCCGACTAGCGGGAGTGCTCAATGAGCAGTTCTTC. Translation: CASSSRLAGVLNEQFF.

This chain uses TRBV12-3 or TRBV12-4 with TRBJ1-2, with TRBD1 as a possible D gene (6 bases). The ends were cut back, 3 bases at V and 7 bases at J, with 12 bases in the middle. CDR3 length equals 13 residues. In DNA form, the CDR3 reads TGTGCCAGCAGTTTCCCAGGGGTAGTTGGCTACACCTTC. This encodes CASSFPGVVGYTF.

The chain links TRBV7-2 to TRBJ1-5; D remains ambiguous. CDR1 and CDR2 (germline): SGHTA, FQGNSA. The length of the CDR3 is 13 residues. The germline V and J ends were trimmed by 3 bases and 2 bases, with 5 bases remaining between them. For the CDR3, the DNA is TGTGCCAGCAGCTTTCCTGGCAATCAGCCCCAGCATTTT. Amino acid sequence: CASSFPGNQPQHF.

The chain carries TRBV10-2 and TRBJ1-3; D not resolved. The CDR3 loop spans 18 amino acids. Looked up from germline, CDR1 is WSHSY and CDR2 is SAAADI. Trimming pared 1 base from V and 0 bases from J, leaving 16 bases between. The CDR3: CASSEWAPLRDSGNTIYF. In nucleotides, the CDR3 is TGCGCCAGCAGTGAGTGGGCTCCTCTTCGTGACTCTGGAAACACCATATATTTT.

As regards this clone: The sample holds other DNA sequences that translate to the same CDR3. J is TRBJ2-5 and V is TRBV20-1, with D maybe TRBD2 (5 bases). There are 11 residues in the CDR3. V lost 4 bases, J lost 4 bases, and 7 bases lay in between. Looked up from germline, CDR1 is DFQATT and CDR2 is SNEGSKA (reference sequence). The CDR3 reads CSANRGETQYF. CDR3 DNA: TGCAGTGCTAATCGGGGAGAGACCCAGTACTTC.

The rearrangement links TRBV25-1 to TRBJ2-3; D might be TRBD1 (6 bases). Germline CDR1 MGHDK, CDR2 SYGVNS. The CDR3 runs to 15 residues. Trimming pared 3 bases from V and 2 bases from J, leaving 12 bases between. CDR3 sequence (DNA): TGTGCCAGCAGTGACCAGGGGACCCCCACAGATACGCAGTATTTT. As protein: CASSDQGTPTDTQYF. Together with reference TRBV25-1 and TRBJ2-3, the CDR3 gives the full variable domain: EADIYQTPRYLVIGTGKKITLECSQTMGHDKMYWYQQDPGMELHLIHYSYGVNSTEKGDLSSESTVSRIRTEHFPLTLESARPSHTSQYLCASSDQGTPTDTQYFGPGTRLTVL.

This sequence joins TRBV2 and TRBJ1-5; D call uncertain. This CDR3 is built from 13 residues. Trimming left V 6 bases short and J 2 bases short, with 8 bases between. Germline lookup yields CDR1 SNHLY and CDR2 FYNNEI. CDR3 in amino acids: CASRGRGNQPQHF. CDR3 DNA: TGTGCCAGCAGGGGGAGAGGCAATCAGCCCCAGCATTTT.

Notes on this clone: A junction boundary mismatches the germline segment, possibly from a read error. The chain couples TRBV29-1 to TRBJ1-2; 11 positions match TRBD1. CDR3 size: 15 residues. CDR1 and CDR2 (germline): SQVTM, ANQGSEA. The CDR3 DNA sequence: TGCAACGTTTACCCGAAAGGACAGGGGGCTAGTGGCTACACCTTC. Translated, it gives CNVYPKGQGASGYTF.

This clone came up once. The rearrangement uses TRBV20-1 and TRBJ1-2; tentative D call: TRBD1 (5 bases). The germline gives CDR1 DFQATT, CDR2 SNEGSKA (reference sequence). CDR3 size: 11 residues. Trimming left V 5 bases short and J 11 bases short, with 15 bases between. Here the CDR3 DNA reads TGCAGTGCTCCCTGGGGCCCCGGGTACACCTTC. Translated, it gives CSAPWGPGYTF.

The J gene is TRBJ2-2, the V gene TRBV4-3, with D unclear. Trimming cost V 2 bases and J 6 bases, with 10 bases left between them. The CDR3 totals 14 residues. From germline, CDR1 is LGHNA and CDR2 YSLEER. CDR3 loop: CASSQWLRAGELFF. DNA of the CDR3: TGCGCCAGCAGCCAATGGTTACGGGCCGGGGAGCTGTTTTTT.

The gene calls are TRBV5-1 and TRBJ2-5; TRBD1 aligns across 9 bases. V was pared by 4 bases and J by 5 bases, with 6 bases of the junction left unmatched. Germline V gene lookup returns CDR1 SGHRS and CDR2 YFSETQ. The CDR3 runs to 14 residues. The CDR3 sequence is CASSTRDRAETQYF. CDR3 nucleotide sequence: TGCGCCAGCAGCACACGGGACAGGGCTGAGACCCAGTACTTC.

The rearrangement uses TRBV7-2 and TRBJ2-1, with 7 positions matching TRBD1. From germline, CDR1 is SGHTA and CDR2 FQGNSA. The CDR3 is 13 amino acids. With 6 bases clipped from V and 4 bases from J, the junction kept 3 bases outside the gene matches. The CDR3 is CASSPQGYNEQFF. CDR3 bases: TGTGCCAGCAGTCCACAGGGGTACAATGAGCAGTTCTTC.